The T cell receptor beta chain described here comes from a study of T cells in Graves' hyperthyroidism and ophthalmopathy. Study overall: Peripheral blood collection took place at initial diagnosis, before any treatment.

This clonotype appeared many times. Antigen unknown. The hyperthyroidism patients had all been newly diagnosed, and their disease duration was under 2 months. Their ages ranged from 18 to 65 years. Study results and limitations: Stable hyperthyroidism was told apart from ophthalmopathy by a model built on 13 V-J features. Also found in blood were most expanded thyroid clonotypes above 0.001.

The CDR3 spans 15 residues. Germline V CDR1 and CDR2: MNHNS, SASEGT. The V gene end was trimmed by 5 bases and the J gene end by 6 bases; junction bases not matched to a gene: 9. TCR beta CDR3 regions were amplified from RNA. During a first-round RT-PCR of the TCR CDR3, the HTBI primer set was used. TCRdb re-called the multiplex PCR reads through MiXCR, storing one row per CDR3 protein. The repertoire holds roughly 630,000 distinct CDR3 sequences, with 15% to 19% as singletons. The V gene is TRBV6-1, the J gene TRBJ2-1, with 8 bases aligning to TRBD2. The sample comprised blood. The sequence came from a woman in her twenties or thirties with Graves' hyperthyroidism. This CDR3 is CASSTREGLANEQFF. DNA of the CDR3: TGTGCCAGCAGTACCCGGGAGGGTCTGGCCAATGAGCAGTTCTTC.